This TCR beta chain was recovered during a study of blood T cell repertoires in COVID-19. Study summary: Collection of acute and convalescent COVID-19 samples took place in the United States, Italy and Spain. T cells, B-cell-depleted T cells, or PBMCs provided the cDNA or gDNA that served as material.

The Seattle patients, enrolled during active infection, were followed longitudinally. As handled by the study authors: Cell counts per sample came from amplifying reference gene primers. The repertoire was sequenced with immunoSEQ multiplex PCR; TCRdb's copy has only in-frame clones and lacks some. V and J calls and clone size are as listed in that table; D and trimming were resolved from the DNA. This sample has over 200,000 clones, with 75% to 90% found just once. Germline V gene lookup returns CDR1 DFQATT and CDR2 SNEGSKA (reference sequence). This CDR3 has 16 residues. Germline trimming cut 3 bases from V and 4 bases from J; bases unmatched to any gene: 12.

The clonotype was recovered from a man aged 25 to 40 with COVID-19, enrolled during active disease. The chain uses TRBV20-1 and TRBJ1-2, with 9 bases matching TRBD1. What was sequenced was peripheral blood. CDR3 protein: CSASLDRGGFGYGYTF. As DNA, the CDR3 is TGCAGTGCTAGTTTGGACAGGGGAGGCTTCGGCTATGGCTACACCTTC.